Sequencing of this TCR beta chain was carried out in a study of T-cell reconstitution after alpha-beta-depleted transplantation in children. Overall study results and limits: Reported findings indicate that, about two months after transplant, alpha-beta T cells came from several hundred expanded clones, which were derived from non-depleted graft cells.

Unique molecular identifiers featured in how the TCRbeta library was prepared. MiXCR, applied by TCRdb to the PCR reads, yields one record per CDR3 protein. The table lists approximately 150,000 distinct CDR3 sequences, 8% to 10% of them singletons. The CDR3 extends over 15 amino acids. The V gene end was trimmed by 6 bases and the J gene end by 4 bases; junction bases not matched to a gene: 12. Germline loops: CDR1 SQVTM, CDR2 ANQGSEA. This clonotype was seen many times. Its antigen is unknown. The rearrangement links TRBV29-1 to TRBJ2-7, with TRBD1 matching over 10 bases. This clonotype was sampled from a female patient between 2 and 15 years old who had a stem cell transplant for congenital amegakaryocytic thrombocytopenia, so the T cells may come from the graft donor. The sequenced sample was PBMCs, mostly from graft donor cells, obtained 180 days after TCRalphabeta/CD19-depleted stem cell transplant. This CDR3 is CSVLPRGQGRYEQYF. In DNA form, the CDR3 reads TGCAGCGTACTCCCTCGGGGACAGGGGAGGTACGAGCAGTACTTC.